Listed below are T cell receptor beta chains from one sample, sequenced in a study of blood T cells in healthy people across ages. A single record per CDR3 protein comes from TCRdb applying MiXCR to the 5' RACE reads. Of roughly 700,000 distinct CDR3 sequences listed, roughly 50% are singletons. Sequences were obtained from blood. The receptors come from a woman in her fifties or sixties in good health. The CDR3 runs from the conserved cysteine through the conserved F or W. The order of the fields is J gene, V gene, CDR3 protein.

>TRBJ2-5|TRBV4-3
CASSEKTGGTNNEQYF
>TRBJ1-1|TRBV20-1
CSAQGALAEAFF
>TRBJ2-1|TRBV7-9
CASSFGPTAYNEQFF
>TRBJ2-7|TRBV5-1
CASSGSSGRADEQYF
>.|TRBV7-2
CASSQTASGLAEQFF
>.|TRBV7-3
CASSLRHSSYNEQYF
>TRBJ2-1|TRBV12-3/TRBV12-4
CASSATLGQGGLAGGYEQFF
>TRBJ2-1|TRBV3-1
CASSRDRANEQFF
>TRBJ2-1|TRBV20-1
CSASLVATNEQFF
>TRBJ2-7|TRBV7-2
CASSYQSSYEQYF
>TRBJ1-2|TRBV25-1
CASSELVVGDRGYTF
>TRBJ2-7|TRBV11-1
CASSSDRSSYEQYF
>TRBJ2-5|TRBV5-1
CASSLNPVGETQYF
>TRBJ2-4|TRBV4-2
CASSQDGAVRNIQYF
>TRBJ2-7|TRBV7-2
CASSSQQGAGYEQYF
>TRBJ2-6|TRBV18
CASSPLVGSGANVLTF
>TRBJ2-3|TRBV4-2
CAGSQLGYPGREYF
>TRBJ2-1|TRBV5-1
CASSVDREYYNEQFF
>TRBJ1-2|TRBV29-1
CSADRGGGYTF
>TRBJ1-6|TRBV5-1
CASTVTGRSPLHF
>TRBJ2-1|TRBV7-9
CASSLSGRTDNEQFF
>TRBJ1-2|TRBV28
CASGGGSLSNGYTF
>TRBJ2-3|TRBV14
CASSQEGPSTQYF
>TRBJ2-1|TRBV6-2/TRBV6-3
CASSRQPGEQFF
>TRBJ2-7|TRBV9
CASSVDGATTYEQYF
>TRBJ2-3|TRBV20-1
CSAGALTSTDTQYF
>TRBJ1-1|TRBV4-2
CASSHVTAESNTEAFF
>TRBJ2-3|TRBV7-2
CASSVFSGRTDTQYF
>TRBJ2-1|TRBV20-1
CSVTDNYNEQFF
>TRBJ2-5|TRBV27
CASSSVFRGRREQYF
>TRBJ1-5|TRBV20-1
CSARFRSKGFNQPQHF
>TRBJ2-2|TRBV9
CASSVLGNTGELFF
>TRBJ2-7|TRBV4-3
CASSQAGGRGEQYF
>TRBJ2-7|TRBV11-1
CASSGTSGPYEQYF
>.|TRBV4-2
CASDSGGYEQYF
>TRBJ2-3|TRBV18
CASSPPAPSTDTQYF
>TRBJ1-2|TRBV4-3
CASSRTDSYGYTF
>TRBJ2-7|TRBV5-5
CASSLRADRGNEQYF
>TRBJ2-7|TRBV3-1
CASSQGFSGGYEQYF
>TRBJ1-4|TRBV29-1
CSVAPTGGPNEKLFF
>TRBJ1-6|TRBV9
CASSAAGQGLNSPLHF
>TRBJ2-1|TRBV20-1
CSARDLYSSYNEQFF
>TRBJ1-4|TRBV15
CATNLLGQNEKLFF
>TRBJ2-7|TRBV7-8
CASSRGAGGPYEQYF
>TRBJ1-5|TRBV2
CASRATNSNQPQHF
>.|TRBV7-2
CASSTQIGGSEQYF
>TRBJ2-1|TRBV11-3
CASSWTVRDEQFF
>TRBJ2-7|TRBV18
CASSPPNRAPYEQYF
>TRBJ2-5|TRBV20-1
CSANPGQGGETQYF